This T cell receptor (beta chain) was identified during a study of immune evolution from preneoplasia to lung adenocarcinoma. For the study at large: HLA loss of heterozygosity: around 6.5% AIS, more than 14% MIA, over 30% ADC, none AAH.

Germline CDR1 and CDR2: SGHRS and YFSETQ. V gave up 0 bases and J gave up 0 bases, with 7 bases separating them. The CDR3 length is 15 residues. Libraries were prepared by immunoSEQ multiplex PCR; TCRdb keeps only in-frame clonotypes and omits some of them. The profile shows tens of thousands of clones, over 75% of them singletons. To note about this clone: Its antigen remains unknown.

Study-wide findings and caveats: Top clone share appeared to fall from AAH through AIS, MIA, adenocarcinoma.

The rearrangement uses TRBV5-1 and TRBJ2-4, with D perhaps TRBD2 (6 bases). This clonotype originated in a person between 60 and 69 years old with lung adenocarcinoma. Sequenced material: FFPE invasive lung adenocarcinoma tissue. CDR3 sequence (DNA): TGCGCCAGCAGCTTGGGGGGGGTAGCCAAAAACATTCAGTACTTC. It translates to CASSLGGVAKNIQYF.